This TCR beta chain is from a study of neoadjuvant anti-PD-1 for oral cavity cancer. Study-wide findings and caveats: Treg/Th17 ratio rose with pretreatment blood and fell with post-treatment tumor TCRbeta clonality. TCR analyses covered only a few patients per response group.

Specified time point: after neoadjuvant nivolumab, at surgical resection. The patients had HPV-negative, locally advanced oral cavity squamous cell carcinoma. Analysis of PBMCs was direct, with no culture step. The data were produced by immunoSEQ multiplex PCR, yet TCRdb's version contains in-frame clones alone and is incomplete. The sample consists of over 25,000 clones, roughly 80% of them appearing once. On this clone itself: Antigen: not known.

CDR3 length equals 15 residues. Germline CDR1 and CDR2: MGHRA and YSYEKL. The specimen comprised PBMCs, sampled after nivolumab (anti-PD-1) treatment. This sequence originates from a person between 35 and 79 years old with oral cavity squamous cell carcinoma. The rearrangement uses TRBV4-1 and TRBJ2-5; possible D gene TRBD1, 5 bases. The J call is in doubt because the DNA end fits TRBJ2-7 better. The CDR3 region is CASSQDRTRAYEQYF. The CDR3 DNA follows: TGCGCCAGCAGCCAAGATCGAACCAGGGCCTACGAGCAGTACTTC.